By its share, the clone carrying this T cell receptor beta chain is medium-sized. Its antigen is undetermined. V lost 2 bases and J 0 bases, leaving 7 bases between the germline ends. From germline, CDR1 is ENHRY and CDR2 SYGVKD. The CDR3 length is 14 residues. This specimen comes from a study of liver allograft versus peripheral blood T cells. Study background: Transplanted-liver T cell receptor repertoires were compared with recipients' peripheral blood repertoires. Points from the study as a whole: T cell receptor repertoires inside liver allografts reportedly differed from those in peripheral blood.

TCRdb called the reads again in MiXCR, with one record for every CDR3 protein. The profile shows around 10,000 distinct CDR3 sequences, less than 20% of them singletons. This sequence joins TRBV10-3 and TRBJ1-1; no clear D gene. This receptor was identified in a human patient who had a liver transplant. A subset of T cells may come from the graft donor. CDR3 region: CAISELGLNTEAFF. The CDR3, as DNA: TGTGCCATCAGTGAGCTTGGGTTGAACACTGAAGCTTTCTTT.